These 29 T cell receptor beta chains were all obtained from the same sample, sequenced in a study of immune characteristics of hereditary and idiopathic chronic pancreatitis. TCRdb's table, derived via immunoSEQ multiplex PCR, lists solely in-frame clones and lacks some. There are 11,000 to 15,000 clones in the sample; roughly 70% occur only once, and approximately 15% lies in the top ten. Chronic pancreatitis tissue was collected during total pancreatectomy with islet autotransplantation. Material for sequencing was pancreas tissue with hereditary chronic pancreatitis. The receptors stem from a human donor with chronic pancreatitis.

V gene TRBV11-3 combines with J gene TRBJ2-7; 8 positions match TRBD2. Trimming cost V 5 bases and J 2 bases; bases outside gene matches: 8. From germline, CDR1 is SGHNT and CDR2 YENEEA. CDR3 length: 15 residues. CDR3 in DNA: TGTGCCAGCAGCGTCGGAGCGGGAGTCCCCTACGAGCAGTACTTC. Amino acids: CASSVGAGVPYEQYF.

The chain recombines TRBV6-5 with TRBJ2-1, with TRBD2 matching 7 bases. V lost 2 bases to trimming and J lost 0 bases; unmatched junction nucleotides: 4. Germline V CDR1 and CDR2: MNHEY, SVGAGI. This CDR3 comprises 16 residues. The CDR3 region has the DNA TGTGCCAGCAGTTACGGGGGAGGGAGCTCCTACAATGAGCAGTTCTTC. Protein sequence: CASSYGGGSSYNEQFF.

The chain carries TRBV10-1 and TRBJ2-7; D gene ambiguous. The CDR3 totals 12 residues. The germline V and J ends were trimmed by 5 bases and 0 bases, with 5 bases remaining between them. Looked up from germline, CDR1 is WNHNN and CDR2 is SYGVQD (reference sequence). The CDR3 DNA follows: TGCGCCAGCAGTCAAACCTCCTACGAGCAGTACTTC. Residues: CASSQTSYEQYF.

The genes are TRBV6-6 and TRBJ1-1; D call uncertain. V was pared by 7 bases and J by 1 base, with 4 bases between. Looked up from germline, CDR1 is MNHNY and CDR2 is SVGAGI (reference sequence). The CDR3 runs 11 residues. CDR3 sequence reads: CASKTNTEAFF. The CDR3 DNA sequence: TGTGCCAGCAAAACGAACACTGAAGCTTTCTTT.

The CDR3 sequence: CASSPDASGSYNEQFF. CDR3 bases: TGCGCCAGCAGCCCCGATGCTAGCGGTTCCTACAATGAGCAGTTCTTC. This chain joins TRBV5-1 and TRBJ2-1, with 7 bases aligning to TRBD2. Looked up from germline, CDR1 is SGHRS and CDR2 is YFSETQ. V was clipped by 4 bases and J by 1 base; unmatched bases: 8. CDR3 length: 16 residues.

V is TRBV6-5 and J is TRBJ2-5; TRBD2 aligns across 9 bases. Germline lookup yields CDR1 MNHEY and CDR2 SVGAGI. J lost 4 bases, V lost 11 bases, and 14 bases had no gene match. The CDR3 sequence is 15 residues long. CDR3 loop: CAVRPGTSLRETQYF. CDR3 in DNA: TGTGCCGTCCGGCCGGGGACTAGCCTAAGAGAGACCCAGTACTTC.

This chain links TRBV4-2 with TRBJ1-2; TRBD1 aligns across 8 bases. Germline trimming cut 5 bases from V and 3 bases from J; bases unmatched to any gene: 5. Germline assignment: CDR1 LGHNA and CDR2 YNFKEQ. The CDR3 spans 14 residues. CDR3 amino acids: CASSKAGGDYGYTF. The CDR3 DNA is TGTGCCAGCAGCAAAGCAGGGGGCGACTATGGCTACACCTTC.

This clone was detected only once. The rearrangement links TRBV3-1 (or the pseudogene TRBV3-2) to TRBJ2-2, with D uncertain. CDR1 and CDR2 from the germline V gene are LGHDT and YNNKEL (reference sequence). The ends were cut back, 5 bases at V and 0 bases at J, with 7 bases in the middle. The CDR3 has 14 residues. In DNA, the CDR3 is TGTGCCAGCAGCAAGGGAACGAACACCGGGGAGCTGTTTTTT. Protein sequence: CASSKGTNTGELFF.

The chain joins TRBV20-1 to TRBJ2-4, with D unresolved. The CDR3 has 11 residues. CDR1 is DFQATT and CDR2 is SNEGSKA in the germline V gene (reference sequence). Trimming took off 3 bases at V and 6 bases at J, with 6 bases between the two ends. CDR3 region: CSARAGNIQYF. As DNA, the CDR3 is TGCAGTGCTAGGGCAGGAAACATTCAGTACTTC.

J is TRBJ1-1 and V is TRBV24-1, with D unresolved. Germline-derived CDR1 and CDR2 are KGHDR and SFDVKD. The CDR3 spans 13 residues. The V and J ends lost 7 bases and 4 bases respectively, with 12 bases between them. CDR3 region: CATRKAAATEAFF. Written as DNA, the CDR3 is TGTGCCACCAGAAAGGCTGCGGCCACTGAAGCTTTCTTT.

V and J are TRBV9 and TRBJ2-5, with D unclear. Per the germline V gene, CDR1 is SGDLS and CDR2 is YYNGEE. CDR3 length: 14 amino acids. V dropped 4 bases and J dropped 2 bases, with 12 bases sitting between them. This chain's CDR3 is CASSPGGEQETQYF. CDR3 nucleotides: TGTGCCAGCAGCCCCGGCGGAGAGCAAGAGACCCAGTACTTC.

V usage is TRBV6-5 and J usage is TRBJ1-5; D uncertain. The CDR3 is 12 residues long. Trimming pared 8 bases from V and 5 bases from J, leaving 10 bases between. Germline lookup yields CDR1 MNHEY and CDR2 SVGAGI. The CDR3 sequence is CASGRLDQPQHF. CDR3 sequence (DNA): TGTGCCAGCGGCCGCCTTGATCAGCCCCAGCATTTT.

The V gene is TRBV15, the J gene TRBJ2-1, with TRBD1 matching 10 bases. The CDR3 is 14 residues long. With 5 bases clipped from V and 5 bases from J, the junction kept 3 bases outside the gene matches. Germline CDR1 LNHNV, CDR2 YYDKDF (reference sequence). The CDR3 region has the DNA TGTGCCACCAGCTCCGGGACAGGGGACAATGAGCAGTTCTTC. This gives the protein CATSSGTGDNEQFF.

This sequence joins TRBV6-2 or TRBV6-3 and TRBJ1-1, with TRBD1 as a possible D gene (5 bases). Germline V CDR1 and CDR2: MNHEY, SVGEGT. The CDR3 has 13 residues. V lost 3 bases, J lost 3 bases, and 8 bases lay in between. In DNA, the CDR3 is TGTGCCAGCAGTTATGAGGGGCACACTGAAGCTTTCTTT. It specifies CASSYEGHTEAFF.

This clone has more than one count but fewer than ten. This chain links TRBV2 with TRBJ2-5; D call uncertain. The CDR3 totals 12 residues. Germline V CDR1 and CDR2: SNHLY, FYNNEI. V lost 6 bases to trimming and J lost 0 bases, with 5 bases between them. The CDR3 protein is CASRANQETQYF. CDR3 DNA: TGTGCCAGCAGGGCAAACCAAGAGACCCAGTACTTC.

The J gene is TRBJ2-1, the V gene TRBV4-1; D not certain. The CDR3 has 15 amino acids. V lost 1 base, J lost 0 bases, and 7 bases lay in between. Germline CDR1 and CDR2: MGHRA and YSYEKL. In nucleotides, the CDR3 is TGCGCCAGCAGCCAAGGAGAGAGCTCCTACAATGAGCAGTTCTTC. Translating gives CASSQGESSYNEQFF.

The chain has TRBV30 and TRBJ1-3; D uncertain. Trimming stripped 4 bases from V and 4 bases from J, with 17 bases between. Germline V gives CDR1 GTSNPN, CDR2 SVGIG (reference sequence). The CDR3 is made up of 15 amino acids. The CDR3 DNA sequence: TGTGCCTGGAATCCTTCCGCCACGCTAGGAAACACCATATATTTT. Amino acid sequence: CAWNPSATLGNTIYF.

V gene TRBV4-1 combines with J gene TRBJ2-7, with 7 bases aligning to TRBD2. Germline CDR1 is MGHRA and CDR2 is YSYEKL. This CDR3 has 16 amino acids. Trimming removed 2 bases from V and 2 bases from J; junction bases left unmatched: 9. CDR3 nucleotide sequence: TGCGCCAGCAGCCAATTTACCGGGACTACCACCTACGAGCAGTACTTC. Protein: CASSQFTGTTTYEQYF.

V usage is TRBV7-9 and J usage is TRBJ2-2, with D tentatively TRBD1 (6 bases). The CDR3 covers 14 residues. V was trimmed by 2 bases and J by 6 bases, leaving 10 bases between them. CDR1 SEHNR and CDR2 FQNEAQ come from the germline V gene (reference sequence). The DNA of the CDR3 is TGTGCCAGCAGCTTAACAGGGCGGGCCGGGGAGCTGTTTTTT. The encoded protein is CASSLTGRAGELFF.

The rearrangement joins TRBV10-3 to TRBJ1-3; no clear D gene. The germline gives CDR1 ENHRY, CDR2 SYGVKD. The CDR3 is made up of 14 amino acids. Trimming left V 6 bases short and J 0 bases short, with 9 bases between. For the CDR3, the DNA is TGTGCCATCAGCCAAGAGTACTCTGGAAACACCATATATTTT. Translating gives CAISQEYSGNTIYF.

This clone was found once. DNA for the CDR3: TGTGCCAGTAGCAGGGGCGACGACACAGATACGCAGTATTTT. This gives the protein CASSRGDDTDTQYF. The chain recombines TRBV19 with TRBJ2-3, with D maybe TRBD1 (6 bases). CDR3 size: 14 residues. The germline V gene has CDR1 LNHDA and CDR2 SQIVND (reference sequence). Between the trimmed V and J ends, which lost 6 bases and 2 bases, there was a span of 12 bases.

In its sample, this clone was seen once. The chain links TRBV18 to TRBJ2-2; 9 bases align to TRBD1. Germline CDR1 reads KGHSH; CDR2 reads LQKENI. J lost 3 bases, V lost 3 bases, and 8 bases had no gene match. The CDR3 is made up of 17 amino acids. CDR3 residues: CASSPFGTGSDTGELFF. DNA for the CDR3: TGTGCCAGCTCACCCTTTGGGACAGGGAGCGACACCGGGGAGCTGTTTTTT.

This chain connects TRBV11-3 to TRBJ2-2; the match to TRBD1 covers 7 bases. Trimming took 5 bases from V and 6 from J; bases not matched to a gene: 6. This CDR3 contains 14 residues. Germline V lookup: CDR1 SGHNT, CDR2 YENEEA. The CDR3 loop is CASSLGQAPGELFF. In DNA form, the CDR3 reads TGTGCCAGCAGCCTCGGACAGGCTCCCGGGGAGCTGTTTTTT.

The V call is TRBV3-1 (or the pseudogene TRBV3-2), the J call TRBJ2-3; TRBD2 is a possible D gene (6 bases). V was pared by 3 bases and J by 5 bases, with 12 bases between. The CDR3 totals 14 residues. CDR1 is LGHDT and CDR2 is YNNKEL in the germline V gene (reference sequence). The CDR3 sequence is CASSQQWGVDTQYF. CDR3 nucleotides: TGTGCCAGCAGCCAGCAGTGGGGGGTAGATACGCAGTATTTT.

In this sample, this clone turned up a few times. This CDR3 is CASSPSTSGSVDEQFF. The DNA for the CDR3 is TGTGCCAGCAGCCCTTCGACTAGCGGGAGTGTAGATGAGCAGTTCTTC. V and J are TRBV4-2 and TRBJ2-1, with 12 bases lining up with TRBD2. This CDR3 spans 16 amino acids. The trim removed 4 bases at V and 8 bases at J, leaving 9 bases unmatched. Germline CDR1 is LGHNA and CDR2 is YNFKEQ.

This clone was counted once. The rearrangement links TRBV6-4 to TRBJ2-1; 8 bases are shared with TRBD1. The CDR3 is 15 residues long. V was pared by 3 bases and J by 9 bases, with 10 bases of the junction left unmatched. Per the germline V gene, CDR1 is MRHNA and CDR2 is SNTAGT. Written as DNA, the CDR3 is TGTGCCAGCAGTGAGGGGGCAGGGGGCCTCGGTGAGCAGTTCTTC. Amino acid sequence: CASSEGAGGLGEQFF.

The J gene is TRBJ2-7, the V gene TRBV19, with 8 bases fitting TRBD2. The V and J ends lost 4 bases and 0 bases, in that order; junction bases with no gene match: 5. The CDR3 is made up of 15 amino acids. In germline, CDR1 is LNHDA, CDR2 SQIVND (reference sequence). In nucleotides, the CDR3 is TGTGCCAGTAGTAACCCCGGGACTAGCTCCTACGAGCAGTACTTC. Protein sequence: CASSNPGTSSYEQYF.

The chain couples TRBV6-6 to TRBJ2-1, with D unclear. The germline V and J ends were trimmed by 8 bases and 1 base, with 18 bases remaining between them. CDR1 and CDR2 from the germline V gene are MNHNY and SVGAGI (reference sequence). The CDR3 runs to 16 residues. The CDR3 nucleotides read TGTGCCAGCTGGGCCGGGCGTTTGACGTCCTACAATGAGCAGTTCTTC. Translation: CASWAGRLTSYNEQFF.

The CDR3 nucleotides read TGTGCCAGCAGCCAAGGGGATAACGTCTATTCACCCCTCCACTTT. Translating it yields CASSQGDNVYSPLHF. The rearrangement uses TRBV3-1 (or the pseudogene TRBV3-2) and TRBJ1-6, with unresolved D. Looked up from germline, CDR1 is LGHDT and CDR2 is YNNKEL (reference sequence). This CDR3 has 15 amino acids. V lost 1 base to trimming and J lost 8 bases, with 12 bases between them.